The rows below give T cell receptor beta chains drawn from one sample of a study of shared clonotypes between healthy human individuals. The protocol was immunoSEQ multiplex PCR, while the TCRdb copy is restricted to in-frame clones and leaves out a portion. The sample lists roughly 2,000,000 clones, 93% seen once, with about 1.7% in the top ten. Sequencing was performed on naive CD8+ T cells from PBMCs. The receptors stem from a man between 18 and 35 years old in good health. Some clones in this sample may be carry-over from other donors' samples. The CDR3 runs from the conserved cysteine through the conserved F or W. Each record gives: J gene, V gene, CDR3 protein.

TRBJ2-5 | TRBV10-3 | CAISESGLAGERGETQYF
TRBJ1-5 | TRBV6-5 | CASSVSGGNQPQHF
TRBJ2-1 | TRBV27 | CASSFYRVENNEQFF
TRBJ1-5 | TRBV27 | CASSLTGGQQPQHF
TRBJ2-7 | TRBV6-6 | CASSRGSPPYEQYF
TRBJ1-2 | TRBV5-4 | CASSLDGQSRGYTF
TRBJ2-7 | TRBV14 | CASSQLSGTSSYEQYF
TRBJ2-7 | TRBV27 | CASSPGKGEGYEQYF
TRBJ2-1 | TRBV9 | CASSARTNTNEQFF
TRBJ1-2 | TRBV15 | CATSARDRADGYTF
TRBJ2-3 | TRBV9 | CASSTRADTLISPQYF
TRBJ2-3 | TRBV7-3 | CASSLGQGADTQYF
TRBJ2-7 | TRBV27 | CASSLIAGTFYEQYF
TRBJ2-7 | TRBV29-1 | CSALGDREKSYEQYF
TRBJ1-1 | TRBV15 | CATSYSYNTEAFF
TRBJ2-5 | TRBV28 | CASSLGLAGVQETQYF
TRBJ1-2 | TRBV7-8 | CASSLDRGDYYGYTF
TRBJ2-7 | TRBV19 | CASSIGTSGRSYEQYF
TRBJ2-7 | TRBV27 | CASTSFVGQGAREQYF
TRBJ1-1 | TRBV28 | CASSLTGGTEAFF
TRBJ2-1 | TRBV5-1 | CASSPTIAGENNEQFF
TRBJ1-1 | TRBV5-6 | CASSSQGWYTEAFF
TRBJ2-5 | TRBV4-1 | CASSQDPGGSGETQYF
TRBJ2-1 | TRBV30 | CAWTPTYRPNEQFF
TRBJ1-1 | TRBV28 | CASRQGRFINAEAFF
TRBJ1-3 | TRBV10-3 | CAISGGGQGFGNTIYF
TRBJ2-7 | TRBV30 | CAWKRQGGRYEQYF
TRBJ1-3 | TRBV28 | CASSLGADPGNTIYF
TRBJ2-7 | TRBV7-9 | CASSRILAGAYEQYF
TRBJ2-2 | TRBV10-2 | CASSFPGELFF
TRBJ2-5 | TRBV4-3 | CASSRARWETQYF
TRBJ2-7 | TRBV27 | CASSLLGSGEQYF
TRBJ2-7 | TRBV27 | CASSEGLSYEQYF
TRBJ1-4 | TRBV7-8 | CASTLDRQKLFF
TRBJ1-1 | TRBV7-6 | CASTPLINTEAFF
TRBJ1-1 | TRBV9 | CASSPGQGLEAFF
TRBJ2-2 | TRBV6-5 | CASSTSGGGGLFF
TRBJ1-3 | TRBV7-6 | CASSPRDSSGNTIYF
TRBJ1-4 | TRBV7-9 | CASSFGHREVELFF
TRBJ2-5 | TRBV7-9 | CASSLGILETQYF